Each of the 15 T cell receptor beta chains below was sequenced from the same sample in a study of vaccination and CD4 T cells after COVID-19 (dated 2022 in TCRdb). Receptor amplification or capture employed PCR. TCRdb names Illumina iSeq 100 as the instrument used. DNA from cultured CD4+ T cells underwent TCR sequencing with the Oncomine TCR Beta short-read assay at the Johns Hopkins FTIC core. TCRdb trimmed the raw reads at Q25, called clones with MiXCR and kept productive beta chains. Each CDR3 protein gets just one entry, which takes the most common genes and DNA from the rows behind it. Here the sample has fewer than 30,000 distinct CDR3 sequences; around 60% occur a single time. About a sixth of the sample comes from the top ten. Their antigen targets remain unknown. The intended sense of this specimen's treatment or condition label: 10-day PBMC culture with coronavirus spike peptide pools or control peptides (ViraFEST assay).

Sequenced material: CD4+ T cells from blood, cultured in vitro, taken after SARS-CoV-2 vaccination. All receptors come from a human donor who received a COVID-19 vaccine.

DNA for the CDR3: TGTGCCAGCTTCCCGTCGGGTGCAGCCGAAAATGAGCAGTTCTTC. Translated, it gives CASFPSGAAENEQFF. The chain combines TRBV2 with TRBJ2-1, with D hard to call. Germline V gene data show CDR1 as SNHLY and CDR2 as FYNNEI. Trimming took 8 bases from V and 7 from J, leaving 21 bases between them. The CDR3 is made up of 15 amino acids.

The chain uses TRBV29-1 and TRBJ1-2, with TRBD1 matching over 10 bases. The CDR3 has 12 residues. The germline V gene encodes CDR1 SQVTM and CDR2 ANQGSEA. Trimming cost V 5 bases and J 6 bases; bases outside gene matches: 3. In DNA, the CDR3 is TGCAGCGTTCGACAGGGGGCGGATGGCTACACCTTC. It is translated as CSVRQGADGYTF. Using reference TRBV29-1 and TRBJ1-2 for the parts outside the CDR3, the full variable domain is SAVISQKPSRDICQRGTSLTIQCQVDSQVTMMFWYRQQPGQSLTLIATANQGSEATYESGFVIDKFPISRPNLTFSTLTVSNMSPEDSSIYLCSVRQGADGYTFGSGTRLTVV.

The genes are TRBV11-2 and TRBJ2-2, with 8 bases aligning to TRBD1. The trim removed 6 bases at V and 2 bases at J, leaving 5 bases unmatched. The germline V gene has CDR1 SGHAT and CDR2 FQNNGV. The CDR3 has 15 amino acids. The CDR3 DNA reads TGTGCCAGCAGGAACGGACAGGGCAACACCGGGGAGCTGTTTTTT. Its translation: CASRNGQGNTGELFF.

The chain links TRBV6-5 to TRBJ2-3; D is unresolved. Deletions cut 4 bases from V and 7 bases from J, with 6 bases between. CDR3 length equals 11 residues. Germline V gene sequence: CDR1 MNHEY, CDR2 SVGAGI. The CDR3 loop reads CASSSRYTQYF. The CDR3 DNA follows: TGTGCCAGCAGTTCCCGCTATACGCAGTATTTT.

The chain recombines TRBV21-1 with TRBJ1-2; TRBD1, as called in the table, went unchecked against the DNA. TRBV21-1 is a pseudogene locus. This CDR3 is 17 amino acids long. CDR3 bases: TGTGCCAGCAGTAAAGGGAAATGGACAGGGGGAACGTATGGCTACACCTTC. It is translated as CASSKGKWTGGTYGYTF.

The V and J genes are TRBV7-6 and TRBJ1-1; no reliable D call. V was pared by 5 bases and J by 1 base, with 8 bases between. This CDR3 contains 13 residues. Germline V CDR1 and CDR2: SGHVS, FNYEAQ. The CDR3 spells CASSQGPNTEAFF. The CDR3 DNA reads TGTGCCAGCAGCCAAGGTCCGAACACTGAAGCTTTCTTT.

This chain links TRBV2 with TRBJ1-1; D possibly corresponds to TRBD1 (5 bases). V was cut by 3 bases and J by 5 bases, with 13 bases left in between. CDR3 length: 14 residues. Germline CDR1 and CDR2: SNHLY and FYNNEI. The CDR3 here is CASSDSQGETEAFF. In DNA form, the CDR3 reads TGTGCCAGCAGTGATTCTCAGGGTGAGACTGAAGCTTTCTTT.

The genes are TRBV4-2 and TRBJ2-3, with 9 bases that match TRBD1. V dropped 4 bases and J dropped 0; count of bases not matched to a gene: 8. Germline V CDR1 and CDR2: LGHNA, YNFKEQ. The CDR3 contains 17 residues. The CDR3 spells CASSPQTGGPSTDTQYF. The CDR3 DNA reads TGTGCCAGCAGCCCTCAGACAGGGGGTCCTAGCACAGATACGCAGTATTTT.

The V call is TRBV6-1, the J call TRBJ1-3; D gene ambiguous. CDR1 MNHNS and CDR2 SASEGT come from the germline V gene. Trimming took off 7 bases at V and 4 bases at J, with 20 bases between the two ends. This CDR3 spans 16 amino acids. The CDR3 coding sequence is TGTGCCAGCACCACTTCTTCGTATATGCGAGGAAACACCATATATTTT. Its protein is CASTTSSYMRGNTIYF.

This chain links TRBV20-1 with TRBJ1-2, with 7 bases matching TRBD1. CDR1 and CDR2 (germline): DFQATT, SNEGSKA (reference sequence). V lost 6 bases and J lost 3; bases outside the gene matches: 13. The CDR3 runs 15 residues. CDR3 bases: TGCAGTGCAAGGGAGCAGACAGGGTCCGACTATGGCTACACCTTC. Translation: CSAREQTGSDYGYTF.

V usage is TRBV6-1 and J usage is TRBJ1-3; 9 bases map to TRBD1. The germline CDR1 and CDR2 sequences are MNHNS and SASEGT. The J segment lost 8 bases and the V segment lost 5 bases, leaving 13 bases of the junction unmatched. This CDR3 contains 16 residues. For the CDR3, the DNA is TGTGCCAGCAGTCACAATCGACAGGGGGTAGTGGACACCATATATTTT. It encodes CASSHNRQGVVDTIYF.

This chain uses TRBV21-1 with TRBJ2-2. TRBV21-1 is shown as a pseudogene. This CDR3 has 16 residues. The CDR3 here is CASSKASSPITGELFF. Here the CDR3 DNA reads TGTGCCAGCAGCAAAGCGAGTTCCCCAATCACCGGGGAGCTGTTTTTT.

The chain combines TRBV28 with TRBJ1-6; D perhaps matches TRBD1 (5 bases). Germline lookup yields CDR1 MDHEN and CDR2 SYDVKM. Trimming cost V 4 bases and J 7 bases, with 17 bases left between them. The CDR3 covers 16 residues. The CDR3 DNA sequence: TGTGCCAGCAGTTCGGGGGGACTCCTGGGCAATTCACCCCTCCACTTT. This sequence encodes CASSSGGLLGNSPLHF.

The chain carries TRBV19 and TRBJ1-1; D is possibly TRBD1 (6 bases). The CDR3 contains 18 residues. Germline lookup yields CDR1 LNHDA and CDR2 SQIVND (reference sequence). Trimming cost V 6 bases and J 0 bases, with 23 bases left between them. CDR3 bases: TGTGCCAGTAGAGGGGGGGGGTTTGCAGGGGCTATGAACACTGAAGCTTTCTTT. Translation gives CASRGGGFAGAMNTEAFF. The complete variable domain, with remaining parts taken from reference TRBV19 and TRBJ1-1, reads DGGITQSPKYLFRKEGQNVTLSCEQNLNHDAMYWYRQDPGQGLRLIYYSQIVNDFQKGDIAEGYSVSREKKESFPLTVTSAQKNPTAFYLCASRGGGFAGAMNTEAFFGQGTRLTVV.

V and J are TRBV3-1 and TRBJ1-1, with D unclear. The CDR3 is made up of 16 amino acids. Trimming cost V 0 bases and J 3 bases, with 14 bases left between them. Germline V gene lookup returns CDR1 LGHDT and CDR2 YNNKEL (reference sequence). CDR3 sequence (DNA): TGTGCCAGCAGCCAAGAAGTAGCACTAACCTACACTGAAGCTTTCTTT. Its protein is CASSQEVALTYTEAFF.